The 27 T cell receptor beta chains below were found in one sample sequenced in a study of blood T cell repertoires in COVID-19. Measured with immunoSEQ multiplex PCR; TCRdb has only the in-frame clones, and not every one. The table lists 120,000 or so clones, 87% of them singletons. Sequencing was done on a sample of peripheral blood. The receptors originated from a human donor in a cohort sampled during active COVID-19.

CDR3 sequence reads: CASSEEGARGNEQFF. In DNA form, the CDR3 reads TGTGCCAGCAGTGAAGAGGGGGCGCGGGGCAATGAGCAGTTCTTC. V gene TRBV2 combines with J gene TRBJ2-1, with D tentatively TRBD1 (7 bases). V was pared by 1 base and J by 6 bases, with 13 bases between. This CDR3 spans 15 amino acids. Looked up from germline, CDR1 is SNHLY and CDR2 is FYNNEI.

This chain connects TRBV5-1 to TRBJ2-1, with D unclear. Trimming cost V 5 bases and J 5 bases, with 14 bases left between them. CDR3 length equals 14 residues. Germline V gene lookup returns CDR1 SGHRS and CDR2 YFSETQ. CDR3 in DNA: TGCGCCAGCAGGATTGGTAGTCCCCACAATGAGCAGTTCTTC. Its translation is CASRIGSPHNEQFF.

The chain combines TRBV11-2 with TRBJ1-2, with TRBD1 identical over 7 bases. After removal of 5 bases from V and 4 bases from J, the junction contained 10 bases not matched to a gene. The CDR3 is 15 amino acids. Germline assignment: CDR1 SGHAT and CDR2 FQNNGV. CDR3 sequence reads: CASSSVRRDSYGYTF. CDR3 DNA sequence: TGTGCCAGCAGCAGCGTGCGCCGGGACAGCTATGGCTACACCTTC.

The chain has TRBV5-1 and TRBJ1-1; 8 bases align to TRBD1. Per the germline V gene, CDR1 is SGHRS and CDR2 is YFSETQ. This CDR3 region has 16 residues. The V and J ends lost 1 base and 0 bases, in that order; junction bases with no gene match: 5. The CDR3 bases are TGCGCCAGCAGCTTGTCGGCGGACAGGGTGAACACTGAAGCTTTCTTT. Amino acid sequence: CASSLSADRVNTEAFF.

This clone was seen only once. CDR3 sequence: CASSSRQVHEQYF. The DNA of the CDR3 is TGTGCCAGCAGCAGCCGACAGGTCCACGAGCAGTACTTC. This rearrangement joins TRBV7-2 to TRBJ2-7; D is possibly TRBD1 (6 bases). The ends were cut back, 5 bases at V and 5 bases at J, with 13 bases in the middle. Looked up from germline, CDR1 is SGHTA and CDR2 is FQGNSA. This CDR3 is 13 amino acids long. The complete variable domain, with remaining parts taken from reference TRBV7-2 and TRBJ2-7, reads GAGVSQSPSNKVTEKGKDVELRCDPISGHTALYWYRQSLGQGLEFLIYFQGNSAPDKSGLPSDRFSAERTGGSVSTLTIQRTQQEDSAVYLCASSSRQVHEQYFGPGTRLTVT.

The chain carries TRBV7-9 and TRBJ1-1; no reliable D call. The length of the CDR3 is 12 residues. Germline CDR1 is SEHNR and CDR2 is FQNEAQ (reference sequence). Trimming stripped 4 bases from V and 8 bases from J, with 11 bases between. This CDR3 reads CASSSQYVEAFF. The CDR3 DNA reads TGTGCCAGCAGCTCCCAGTATGTGGAAGCTTTCTTT.

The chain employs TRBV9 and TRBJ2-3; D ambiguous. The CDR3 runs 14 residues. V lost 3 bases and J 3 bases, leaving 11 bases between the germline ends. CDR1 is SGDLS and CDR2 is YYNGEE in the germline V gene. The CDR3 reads CASSALGLTDTQYF. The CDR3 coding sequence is TGTGCCAGCAGCGCCCTAGGCCTAACAGATACGCAGTATTTT.

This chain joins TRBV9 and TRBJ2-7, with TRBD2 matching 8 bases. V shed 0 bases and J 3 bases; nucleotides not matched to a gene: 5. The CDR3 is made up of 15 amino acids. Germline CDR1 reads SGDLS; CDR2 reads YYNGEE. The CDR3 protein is CASSVVGLAGYEQYF. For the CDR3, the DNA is TGTGCCAGCAGCGTAGTTGGCCTAGCGGGCTACGAGCAGTACTTC. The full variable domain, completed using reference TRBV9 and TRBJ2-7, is DSGVTQTPKHLITATGQRVTLRCSPRSGDLSVYWYQQSLDQGLQFLIQYYNGEERAKGNILERFSAQQFPDLHSELNLSSLELGDSALYFCASSVVGLAGYEQYFGPGTRLTVT.

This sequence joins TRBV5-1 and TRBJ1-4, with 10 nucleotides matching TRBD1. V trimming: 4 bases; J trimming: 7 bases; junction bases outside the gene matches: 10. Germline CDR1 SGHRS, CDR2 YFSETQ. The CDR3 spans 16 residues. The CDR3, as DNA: TGCGCCAGCAGCGGTCCCTCCGGGACAGGGGCTGAAAAACTGTTTTTT. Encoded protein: CASSGPSGTGAEKLFF.

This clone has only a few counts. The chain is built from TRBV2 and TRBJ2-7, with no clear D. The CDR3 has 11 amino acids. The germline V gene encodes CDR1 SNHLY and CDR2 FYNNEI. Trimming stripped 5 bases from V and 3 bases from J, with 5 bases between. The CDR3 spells CASSLFYEQYF. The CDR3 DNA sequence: TGTGCCAGCAGTCTATTCTACGAGCAGTACTTC.

The CDR3 loop is CASSYSFGGGPEAFF. The CDR3 DNA reads TGTGCCAGCAGTTACTCTTTTGGGGGCGGTCCTGAAGCTTTCTTT. The V gene is TRBV6-6, the J gene TRBJ1-1, with D perhaps matching TRBD1 (6 bases). The CDR3 has 15 amino acids. Trimming took 0 bases from V and 6 from J, leaving 14 bases between them. The V gene's germline CDR1 is MNHNY and CDR2 SVGAGI (reference sequence).

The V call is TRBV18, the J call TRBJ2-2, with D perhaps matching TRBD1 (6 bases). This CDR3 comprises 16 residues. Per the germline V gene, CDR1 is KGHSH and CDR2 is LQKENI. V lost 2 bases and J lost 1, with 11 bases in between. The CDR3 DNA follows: TGTGCCAGCTCACCAATAGTCAGGGGGAACACCGGGGAGCTGTTTTTT. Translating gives CASSPIVRGNTGELFF. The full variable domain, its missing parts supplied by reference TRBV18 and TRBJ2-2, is NAGVMQNPRHLVRRRGQEARLRCSPMKGHSHVYWYRQLPEEGLKFMVYLQKENIIDESGMPKERFSAEFPKEGPSILRIQQVVRGDSAAYFCASSPIVRGNTGELFFGEGSRLTVL.

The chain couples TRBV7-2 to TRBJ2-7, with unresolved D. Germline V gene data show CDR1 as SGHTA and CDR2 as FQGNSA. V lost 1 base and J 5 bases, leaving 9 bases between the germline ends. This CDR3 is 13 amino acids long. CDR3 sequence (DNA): TGTGCCAGCAGCTTAGACTATTGGGACGAGCAGTACTTC. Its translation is CASSLDYWDEQYF.

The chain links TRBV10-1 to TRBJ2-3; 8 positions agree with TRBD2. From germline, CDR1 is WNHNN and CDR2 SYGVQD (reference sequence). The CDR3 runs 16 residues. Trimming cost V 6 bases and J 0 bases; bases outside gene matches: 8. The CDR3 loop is CASSAGTRQSTDTQYF. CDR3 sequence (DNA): TGCGCCAGCAGCGCCGGGACTAGGCAAAGCACAGATACGCAGTATTTT.

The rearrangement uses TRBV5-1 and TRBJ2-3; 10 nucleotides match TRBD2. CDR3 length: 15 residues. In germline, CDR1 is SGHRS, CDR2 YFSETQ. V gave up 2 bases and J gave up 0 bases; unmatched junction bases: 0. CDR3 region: CASSFSGGSTDTQYF. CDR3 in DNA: TGCGCCAGCAGCTTTAGCGGGGGGAGCACAGATACGCAGTATTTT.

The CDR3 coding sequence is TGTGCCAGCAGCCAAGTGAGGAGCACCGGGGAGCTGTTTTTT. Translation gives CASSQVRSTGELFF. This chain uses TRBV14 with TRBJ2-2, with D hard to call. The CDR3 consists of 14 residues. The V end lost 1 base, the J end lost 4 bases, and 7 bases lay between the germline ends. Looked up from germline, CDR1 is SGHDN and CDR2 is FVKESK.

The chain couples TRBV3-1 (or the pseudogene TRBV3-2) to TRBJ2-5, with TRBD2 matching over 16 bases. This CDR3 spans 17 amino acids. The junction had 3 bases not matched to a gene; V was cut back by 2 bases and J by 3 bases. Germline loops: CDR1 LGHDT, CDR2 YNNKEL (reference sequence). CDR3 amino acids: CASSQRGTSGREETQYF. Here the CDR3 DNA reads TGTGCCAGCAGCCAACGGGGGACTAGCGGGAGGGAAGAGACCCAGTACTTC.

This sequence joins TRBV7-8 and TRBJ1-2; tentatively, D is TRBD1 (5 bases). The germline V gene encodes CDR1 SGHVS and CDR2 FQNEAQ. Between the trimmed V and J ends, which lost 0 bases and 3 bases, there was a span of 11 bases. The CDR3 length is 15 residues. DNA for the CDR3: TGTGCCAGCAGCTTAGCAAGGGGTTTTGACTATGGCTACACCTTC. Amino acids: CASSLARGFDYGYTF.

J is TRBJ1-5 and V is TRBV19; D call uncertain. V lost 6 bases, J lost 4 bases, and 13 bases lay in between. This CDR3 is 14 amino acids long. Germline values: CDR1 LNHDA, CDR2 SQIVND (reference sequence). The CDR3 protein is CASSRKPENQPQHF. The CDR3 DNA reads TGTGCCAGTAGCAGGAAACCGGAAAATCAGCCCCAGCATTTT. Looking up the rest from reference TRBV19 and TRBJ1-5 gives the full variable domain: DGGITQSPKYLFRKEGQNVTLSCEQNLNHDAMYWYRQDPGQGLRLIYYSQIVNDFQKGDIAEGYSVSREKKESFPLTVTSAQKNPTAFYLCASSRKPENQPQHFGDGTRLSIL.

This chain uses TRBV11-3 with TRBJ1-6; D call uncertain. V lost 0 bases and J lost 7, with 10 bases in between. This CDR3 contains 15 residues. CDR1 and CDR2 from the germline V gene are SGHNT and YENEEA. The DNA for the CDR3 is TGTGCCAGCAGCTTAGAGGGCCCAAGGAATTCACCCCTCCACTTT. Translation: CASSLEGPRNSPLHF.

This CDR3 reads CASSFTGQGPYNEQFF. In nucleotides, the CDR3 is TGTGCCAGCAGCTTTACGGGACAGGGGCCCTACAATGAGCAGTTCTTC. The chain carries TRBV11-2 and TRBJ2-1; the match to TRBD1 covers 10 bases. Losses at the gene ends were 3 bases for V and 2 bases for J; bases not matched to a gene: 4. CDR3 length: 16 amino acids. Germline-derived CDR1 and CDR2 are SGHAT and FQNNGV. The full variable domain, completed using reference TRBV11-2 and TRBJ2-1, is EAGVAQSPRYKIIEKRQSVAFWCNPISGHATLYWYQQILGQGPKLLIQFQNNGVVDDSQLPKDRFSAERLKGVDSTLKIQPAKLEDSAVYLCASSFTGQGPYNEQFFGPGTRLTVL.

The CDR3: CASSLARSYQETQYF. CDR3 nucleotides: TGTGCCAGCAGCTTAGCCCGGTCATACCAAGAGACCCAGTACTTC. The chain links TRBV7-9 to TRBJ2-5; D gene uncertain. Trimming pared 0 bases from V and 0 bases from J, leaving 8 bases between. The CDR3 runs 15 residues. Germline loops: CDR1 SEHNR, CDR2 FQNEAQ (reference sequence). The full variable domain, in which reference TRBV7-9 and TRBJ2-5 provide the parts outside the CDR3, is DTGVSQNPRHKITKRGQNVTFRCDPISEHNRLYWYRQTLGQGPEFLTYFQNEAQLEKSRLLSDRFSAERPKGSFSTLEIQRTEQGDSAMYLCASSLARSYQETQYFGPGTRLLVL.

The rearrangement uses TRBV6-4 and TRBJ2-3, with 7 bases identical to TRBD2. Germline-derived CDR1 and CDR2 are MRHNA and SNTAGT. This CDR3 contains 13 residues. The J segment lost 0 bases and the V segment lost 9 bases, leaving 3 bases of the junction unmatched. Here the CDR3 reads CARKRESTDTQYF. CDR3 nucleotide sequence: TGTGCCAGGAAGCGGGAAAGCACAGATACGCAGTATTTT.

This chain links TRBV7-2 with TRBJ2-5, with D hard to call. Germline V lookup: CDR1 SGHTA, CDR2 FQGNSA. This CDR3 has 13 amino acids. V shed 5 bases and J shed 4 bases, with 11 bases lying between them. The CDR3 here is CASSLWAAETQYF. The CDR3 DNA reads TGTGCCAGCAGCCTCTGGGCCGCAGAGACCCAGTACTTC. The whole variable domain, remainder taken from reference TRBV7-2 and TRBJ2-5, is GAGVSQSPSNKVTEKGKDVELRCDPISGHTALYWYRQSLGQGLEFLIYFQGNSAPDKSGLPSDRFSAERTGGSVSTLTIQRTQQEDSAVYLCASSLWAAETQYFGPGTRLLVL.

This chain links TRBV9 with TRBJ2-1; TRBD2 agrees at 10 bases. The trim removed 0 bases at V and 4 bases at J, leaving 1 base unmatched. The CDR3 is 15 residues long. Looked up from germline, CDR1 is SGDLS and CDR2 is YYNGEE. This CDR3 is CASSVALAGYNEQFF. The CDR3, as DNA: TGTGCCAGCAGCGTAGCACTAGCGGGGTACAATGAGCAGTTCTTC.

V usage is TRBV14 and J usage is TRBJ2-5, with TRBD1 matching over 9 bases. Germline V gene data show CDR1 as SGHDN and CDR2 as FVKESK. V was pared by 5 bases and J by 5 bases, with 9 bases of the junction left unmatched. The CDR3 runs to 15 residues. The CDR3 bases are TGTGCCAGCAGCAAGCCGGGACAGGGTGCGGAGACCCAGTACTTC. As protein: CASSKPGQGAETQYF.

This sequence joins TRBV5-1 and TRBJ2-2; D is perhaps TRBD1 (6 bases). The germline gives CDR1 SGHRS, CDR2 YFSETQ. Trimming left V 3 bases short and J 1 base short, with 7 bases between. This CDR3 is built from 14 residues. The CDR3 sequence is CASSSGQNTGELFF. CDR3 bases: TGCGCCAGCAGCTCGGGACAGAACACCGGGGAGCTGTTTTTT. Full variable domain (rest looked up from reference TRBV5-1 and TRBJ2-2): KAGVTQTPRYLIKTRGQQVTLSCSPISGHRSVSWYQQTPGQGLQFLFEYFSETQRNKGNFPGRFSGRQFSNSRSEMNVSTLELGDSALYLCASSSGQNTGELFFGEGSRLTVL.